Sequencing of this T cell receptor (beta chain) was carried out in a study of blood T cells in healthy people across ages. Trimming left V 7 bases short and J 4 bases short, with 16 bases between. The CDR3 is 14 amino acids. The individuals who served as donors were healthy Caucasians living in Russia, aged roughly 6 to 90. Together with a sample-barcoded 5' primer, a J-beta primer mix was included in a second PCR lasting roughly 6 to 12 cycles. TCRdb ran MiXCR on the 5' RACE reads and lists one entry per CDR3 protein. The table records some 880,000 distinct CDR3 sequences, 36% of them present only once. This clonotype occurred many times.

The V and J genes are TRBV12-3 or TRBV12-4 and TRBJ1-2; possibly TRBD1 for D (6 bases). Sequences were obtained from blood. This receptor was taken from a man between 18 and 29 years old in good health. CDR3 protein: CASTSVGGAYGYTF. The CDR3 nucleotides are TGTGCCAGCACCTCGGTGGGGGGCGCCTATGGCTACACCTTC.